The present T cell receptor (beta chain) was sequenced within a study of blood T cell repertoires in COVID-19. Background on the study: The origin of the acute and convalescent COVID-19 samples was the United States, Italy and Spain.

This clone has just one count. All recovered Cohort 3 donors got two negative PCRs, got clearance, or saw symptom resolution. Germline assignment: CDR1 WSHSY and CDR2 SAAADI. CDR3 length: 14 residues. Trimming pared 2 bases from V and 2 bases from J, leaving 7 bases between. Per the authors' pipeline: Amplified reference gene primers provided the basis for estimating nucleated cell counts. The method was immunoSEQ multiplex PCR; TCRdb's version includes in-frame clones alone and lacks a portion of them. V, J and clone size are those of that table, while D and trimming were read from the DNA. The table has fewer than 200,000 clones, 75% to 85% seen once.

The TCR originated in a man aged 45-65 years who had recovered from COVID-19. Sequences were obtained from PBMCs or T cells enriched from blood (not recorded which). V and J are TRBV10-2 and TRBJ1-5; D possibly corresponds to TRBD1 (6 bases). The CDR3 DNA is TGCGCCAGCAGTGAGGCAGGGGGCAATCAGCCCCAGCATTTT. Protein product: CASSEAGGNQPQHF.